The TCR beta chain under discussion was sequenced for a study of blood T cell repertoires in COVID-19. Background on the study: Samples taken during acute and convalescent COVID-19 were collected in the United States, Italy and Spain. In each case, the material was cDNA or gDNA derived from T cells, B-cell-depleted T cells, or PBMCs.

Per the original methods: Counts of nucleated cells, estimated from reference gene primer amplification, were obtained. The method was immunoSEQ multiplex PCR; TCRdb's version includes in-frame clones alone and lacks a portion of them. V, J and clone size derive from that table, while D and trimming were established from the DNA sequence. The data show 18,000 or so clones, 85% seen once. The CDR3 has 11 amino acids. The V and J ends lost 8 bases and 6 bases respectively, with 9 bases between them. Germline V gene sequence: CDR1 LGHNA, CDR2 YNFKEQ. The sample comprised peripheral blood. The V and J genes are TRBV4-2 and TRBJ2-3; maybe TRBD2 (5 bases). This clonotype was obtained from a human donor with active COVID-19. The donor label of this sample is uncertain. As DNA, the CDR3 is TGTGCCAGCCGTCGGAGGGATACGCAGTATTTT. It encodes CASRRRDTQYF.